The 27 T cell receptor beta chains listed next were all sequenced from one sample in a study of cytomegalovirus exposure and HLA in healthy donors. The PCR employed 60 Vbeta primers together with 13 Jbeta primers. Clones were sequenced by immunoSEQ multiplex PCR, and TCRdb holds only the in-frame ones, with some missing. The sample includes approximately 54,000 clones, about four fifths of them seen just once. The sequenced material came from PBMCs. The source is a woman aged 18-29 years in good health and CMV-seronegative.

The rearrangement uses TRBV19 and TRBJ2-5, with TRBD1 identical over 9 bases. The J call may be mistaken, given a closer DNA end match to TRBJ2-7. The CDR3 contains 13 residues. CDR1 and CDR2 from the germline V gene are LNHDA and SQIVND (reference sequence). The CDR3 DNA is TGTGCCACGAGCCAGGACAGGGGTTACGAGCAGTACTTC. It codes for CATSQDRGYEQYF.

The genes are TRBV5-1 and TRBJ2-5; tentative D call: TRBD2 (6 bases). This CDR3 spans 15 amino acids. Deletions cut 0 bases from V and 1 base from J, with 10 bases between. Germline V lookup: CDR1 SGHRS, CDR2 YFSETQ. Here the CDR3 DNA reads TGCGCCAGCAGCTTGGAAACCGGGAGCCAAGAGACCCAGTACTTC. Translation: CASSLETGSQETQYF.

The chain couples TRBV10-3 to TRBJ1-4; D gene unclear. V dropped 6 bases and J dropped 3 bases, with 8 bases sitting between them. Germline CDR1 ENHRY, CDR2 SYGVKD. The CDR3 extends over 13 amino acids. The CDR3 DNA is TGTGCCATCAGCCACATCCCTAATGAAAAACTGTTTTTT. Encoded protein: CAISHIPNEKLFF.

The chain's CDR3 is CASSLRLTGNTEAFF. The CDR3 DNA sequence: TGTGCCAGCAGTTTACGCCTAACAGGGAACACTGAAGCTTTCTTT. The genes are TRBV28 and TRBJ1-1; possibly TRBD1 for D (5 bases). There are 15 residues in the CDR3. V lost 2 bases, J lost 1 base, and 11 bases lay in between. CDR1 and CDR2 from the germline V gene are MDHEN and SYDVKM.

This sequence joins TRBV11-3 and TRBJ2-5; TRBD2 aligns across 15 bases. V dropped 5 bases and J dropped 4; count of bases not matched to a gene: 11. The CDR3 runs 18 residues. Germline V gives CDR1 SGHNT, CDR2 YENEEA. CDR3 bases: TGTGCCAGCAGCCAAGGGACTAGCGGGAGGAGTGGCGGAGAGACCCAGTACTTC. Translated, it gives CASSQGTSGRSGGETQYF.

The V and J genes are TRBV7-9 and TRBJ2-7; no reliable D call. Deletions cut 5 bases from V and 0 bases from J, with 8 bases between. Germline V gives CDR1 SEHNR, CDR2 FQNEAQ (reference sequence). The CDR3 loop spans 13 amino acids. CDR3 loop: CASSPPSSYEQYF. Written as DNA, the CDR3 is TGTGCCAGCAGCCCCCCTTCCTCCTACGAGCAGTACTTC.

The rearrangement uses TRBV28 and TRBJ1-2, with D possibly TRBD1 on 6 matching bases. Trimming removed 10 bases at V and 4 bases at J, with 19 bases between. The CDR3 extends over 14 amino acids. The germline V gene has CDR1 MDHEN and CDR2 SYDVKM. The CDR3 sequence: CAIRPAGASYGYTF. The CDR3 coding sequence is TGTGCCATACGTCCCGCGGGGGCAAGCTATGGCTACACCTTC.

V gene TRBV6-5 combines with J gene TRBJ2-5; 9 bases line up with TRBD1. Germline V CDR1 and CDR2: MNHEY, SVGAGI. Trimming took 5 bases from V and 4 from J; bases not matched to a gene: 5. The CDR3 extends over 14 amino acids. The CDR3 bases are TGTGCCAGCAGTCGACAGGGGGTGAGAGAGACCCAGTACTTC. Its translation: CASSRQGVRETQYF.

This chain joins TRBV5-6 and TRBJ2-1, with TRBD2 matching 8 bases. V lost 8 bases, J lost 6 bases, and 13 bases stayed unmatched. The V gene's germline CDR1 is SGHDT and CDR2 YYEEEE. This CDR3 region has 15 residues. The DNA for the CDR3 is TGTGCCAGTAGCCCGGGACTAGGTGAGCTCAATGAGCAGTTCTTC. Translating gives CASSPGLGELNEQFF.

The CDR3 nucleotides are TGTGCCAGCTCACCAGGGACAGGGGGACCGATTGAAGCTTTCTTT. Protein product: CASSPGTGGPIEAFF. V is TRBV18 and J is TRBJ1-1, with TRBD1 matching over 11 bases. After removal of 2 bases from V and 7 bases from J, the junction contained 6 bases not matched to a gene. The CDR3 is 15 residues long. CDR1 and CDR2 from the germline V gene are KGHSH and LQKENI.

The DNA of the CDR3 is TGTGCCAGCGGACAGACCTTGCTAGGCTACACCTTC. Its translation: CASGQTLLGYTF. This chain connects TRBV2 to TRBJ1-2; D possibly corresponds to TRBD1 (6 bases). Germline V lookup: CDR1 SNHLY, CDR2 FYNNEI. V was shortened by 8 bases and J by 8 bases, with 15 bases between the two germline ends. The CDR3 runs to 12 residues.

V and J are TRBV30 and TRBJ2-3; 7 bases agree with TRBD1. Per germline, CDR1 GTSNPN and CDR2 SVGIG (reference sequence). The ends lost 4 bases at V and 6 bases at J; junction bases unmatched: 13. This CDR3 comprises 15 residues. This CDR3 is CAWINYRGSGDTQYF. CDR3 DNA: TGTGCCTGGATAAACTACAGGGGATCTGGGGATACGCAGTATTTT.

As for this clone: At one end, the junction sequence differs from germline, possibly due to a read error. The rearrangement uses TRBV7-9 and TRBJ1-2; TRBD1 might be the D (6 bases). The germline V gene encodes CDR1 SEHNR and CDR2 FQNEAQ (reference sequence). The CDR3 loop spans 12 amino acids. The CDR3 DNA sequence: TGTTCCAGCAGCTCCTCTGGGGGCGGCTACACCTTC. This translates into CSSSSSGGGYTF.

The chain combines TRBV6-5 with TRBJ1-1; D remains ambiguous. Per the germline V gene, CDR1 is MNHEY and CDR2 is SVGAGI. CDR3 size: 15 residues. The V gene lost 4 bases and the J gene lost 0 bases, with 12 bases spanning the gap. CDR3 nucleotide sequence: TGTGCCAGCAGTTCCCGGGGAGGGATGAACACTGAAGCTTTCTTT. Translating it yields CASSSRGGMNTEAFF.

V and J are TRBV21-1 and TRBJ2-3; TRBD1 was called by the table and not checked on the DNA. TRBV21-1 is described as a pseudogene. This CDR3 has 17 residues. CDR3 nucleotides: TGTGCCAGCAGCACCTGGACAGGGGCAGTGAGCACAGATACGCAGTATTTT. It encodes CASSTWTGAVSTDTQYF.

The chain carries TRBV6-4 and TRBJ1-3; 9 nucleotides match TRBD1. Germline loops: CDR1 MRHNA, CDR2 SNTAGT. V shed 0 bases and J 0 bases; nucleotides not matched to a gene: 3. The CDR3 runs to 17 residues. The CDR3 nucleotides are TGTGCCAGCAGTGACTCTGGGGACAGGGCCTCTGGAAACACCATATATTTT. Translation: CASSDSGDRASGNTIYF.

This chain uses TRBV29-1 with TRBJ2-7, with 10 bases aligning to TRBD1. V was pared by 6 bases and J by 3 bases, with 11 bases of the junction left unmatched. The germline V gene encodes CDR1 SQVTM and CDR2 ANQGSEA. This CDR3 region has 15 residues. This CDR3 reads CSVVQAGQGFYEQYF. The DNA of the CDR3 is TGCAGCGTCGTTCAGGCGGGACAGGGGTTCTACGAGCAGTACTTC.

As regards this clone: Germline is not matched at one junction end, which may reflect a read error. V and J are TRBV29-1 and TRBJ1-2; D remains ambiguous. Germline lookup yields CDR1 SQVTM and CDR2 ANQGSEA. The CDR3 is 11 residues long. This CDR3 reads CSVDVDGTISF. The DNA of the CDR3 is TGCAGCGTTGACGTTGATGGCACAATAAGCTTC.

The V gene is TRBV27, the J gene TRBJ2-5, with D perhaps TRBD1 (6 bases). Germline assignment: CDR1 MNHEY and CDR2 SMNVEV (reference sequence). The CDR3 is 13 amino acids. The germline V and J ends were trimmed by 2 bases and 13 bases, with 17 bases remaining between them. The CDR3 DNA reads TGTGCCAGCAGTTTAGGGGGCATTCTTTCCCTGTACTTC. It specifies CASSLGGILSLYF.

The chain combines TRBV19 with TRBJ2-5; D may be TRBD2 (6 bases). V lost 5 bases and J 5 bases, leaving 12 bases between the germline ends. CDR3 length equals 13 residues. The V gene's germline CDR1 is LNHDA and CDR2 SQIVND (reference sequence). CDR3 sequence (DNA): TGTGCCAGTAGTCTCCGTGGGGGGGAGACCCAGTACTTC. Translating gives CASSLRGGETQYF.

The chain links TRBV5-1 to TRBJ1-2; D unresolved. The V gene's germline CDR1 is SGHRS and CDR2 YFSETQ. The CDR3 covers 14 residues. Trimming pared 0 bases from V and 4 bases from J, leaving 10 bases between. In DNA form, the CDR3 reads TGCGCCAGCAGCTTGGCACTCGAGGGCTATGGCTACACCTTC. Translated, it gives CASSLALEGYGYTF.

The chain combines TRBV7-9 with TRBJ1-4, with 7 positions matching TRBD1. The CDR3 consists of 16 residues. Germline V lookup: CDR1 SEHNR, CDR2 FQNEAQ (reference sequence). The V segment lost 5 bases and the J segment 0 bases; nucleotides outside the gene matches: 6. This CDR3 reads CASSPLTGPTNEKLFF. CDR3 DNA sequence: TGTGCCAGCAGCCCTCTGACAGGGCCAACTAATGAAAAACTGTTTTTT.

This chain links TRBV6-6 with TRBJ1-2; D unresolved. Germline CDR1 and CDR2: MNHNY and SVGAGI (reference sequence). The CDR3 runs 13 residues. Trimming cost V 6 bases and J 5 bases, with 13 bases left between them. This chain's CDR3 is CASSPQQSYGYTF. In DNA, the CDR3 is TGTGCCAGCAGCCCCCAACAGTCGTATGGCTACACCTTC.

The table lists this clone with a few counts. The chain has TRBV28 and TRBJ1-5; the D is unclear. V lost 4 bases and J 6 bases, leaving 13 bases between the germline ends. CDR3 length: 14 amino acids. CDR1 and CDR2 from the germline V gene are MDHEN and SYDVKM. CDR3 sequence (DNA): TGTGCCAGCAGTTCCCCTCCGACTGGTCAGCCCCAGCATTTT. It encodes CASSSPPTGQPQHF.

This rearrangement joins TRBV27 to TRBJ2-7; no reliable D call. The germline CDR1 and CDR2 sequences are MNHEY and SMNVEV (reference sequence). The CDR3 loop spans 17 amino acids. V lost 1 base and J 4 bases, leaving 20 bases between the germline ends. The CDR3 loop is CASSLFRPPHRSYEQYF. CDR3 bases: TGTGCCAGCAGTTTATTCCGCCCCCCTCACAGATCTTACGAGCAGTACTTC.

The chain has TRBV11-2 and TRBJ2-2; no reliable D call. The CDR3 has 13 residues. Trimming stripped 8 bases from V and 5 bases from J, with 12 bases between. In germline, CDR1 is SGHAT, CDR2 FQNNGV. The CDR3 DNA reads TGTGCCAGCTATGGGCTAAAAACCGGGGAGCTGTTTTTT. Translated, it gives CASYGLKTGELFF.

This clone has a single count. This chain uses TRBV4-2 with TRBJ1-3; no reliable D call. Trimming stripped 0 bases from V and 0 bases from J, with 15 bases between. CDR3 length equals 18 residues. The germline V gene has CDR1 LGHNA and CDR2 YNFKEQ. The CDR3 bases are TGTGCCAGCAGCCAAGAATTGGCGGAGCCCTTCTCTGGAAACACCATATATTTT. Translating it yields CASSQELAEPFSGNTIYF.